The TCR beta chain under discussion was sequenced for a study of shared clonotypes between healthy human individuals. TCRdb keeps only in-frame clones here, not all; method: immunoSEQ multiplex PCR. The sample has 950,000 to 1,100,000 clones; approximately 80% are singletons. CDR1 is MNHEY and CDR2 is SMNVEV in the germline V gene (reference sequence). The CDR3 is made up of 14 amino acids. Trimming shortened V by 4 bases and J by 1 base, and 8 bases separated the two germline ends. The origin of this receptor is a man aged 18 to 30 in good health. Some clones in this sample may be carry-over from other donors' samples. This chain links TRBV27 with TRBJ2-1; D ambiguous. The specimen was memory CD4+ T cells from PBMCs. Subset meaning: CD45RA-negative fraction. The CDR3 spells CASSYTGSYNEQFF. The DNA for the CDR3 is TGTGCCAGCAGTTACACCGGGTCCTACAATGAGCAGTTCTTC.